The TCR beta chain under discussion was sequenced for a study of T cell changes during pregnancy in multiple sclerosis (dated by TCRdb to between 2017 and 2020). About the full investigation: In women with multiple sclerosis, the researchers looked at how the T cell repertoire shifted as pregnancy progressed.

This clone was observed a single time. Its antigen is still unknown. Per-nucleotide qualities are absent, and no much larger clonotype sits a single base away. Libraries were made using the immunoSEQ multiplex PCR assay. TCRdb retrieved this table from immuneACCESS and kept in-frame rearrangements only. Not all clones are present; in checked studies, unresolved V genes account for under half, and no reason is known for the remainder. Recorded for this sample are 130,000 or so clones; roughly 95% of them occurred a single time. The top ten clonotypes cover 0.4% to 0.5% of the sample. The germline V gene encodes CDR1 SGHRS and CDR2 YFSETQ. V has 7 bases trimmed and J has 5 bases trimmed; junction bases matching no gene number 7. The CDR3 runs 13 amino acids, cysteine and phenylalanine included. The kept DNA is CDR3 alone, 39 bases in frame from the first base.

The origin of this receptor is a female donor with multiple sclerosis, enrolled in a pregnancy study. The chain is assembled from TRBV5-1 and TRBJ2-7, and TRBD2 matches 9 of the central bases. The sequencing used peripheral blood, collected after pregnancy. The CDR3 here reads CASFSGRGNEQYF. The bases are TGCGCCAGCTTTAGCGGGAGAGGAAACGAGCAGTACTTC.